Listed below are T cell receptor beta chains from one sample, sequenced in a study of OX40 agonist ivuxolimab in advanced cancers. Libraries were prepared by immunoSEQ multiplex PCR; TCRdb keeps only in-frame clonotypes and omits some of them. The repertoire consists of tens of thousands of clones, with about nine tenths occurring once and the leading ten covering 0.4% to 0.55%. Source: CD4+ or CD8+ T cells sorted from blood, taken in a trial of the OX40 agonist ivuxolimab. The receptors shown here come from an adult with an advanced solid tumor such as melanoma, head and neck, liver or kidney cancer. The CDR3 runs from the conserved cysteine through the conserved F or W. A D gene is named only where the DNA matches it firmly. Rows give clone size only sometimes, using once, few, many, or a class for an expanded clone.

d_call j_call v_call clone_size cdr3_aa cdr3_nt
NA TRBJ2-1 TRBV5-4 NA CASSLEGGYNEQFF TGTGCCAGCAGCTTGGAGGGCGGGTACAATGAGCAGTTCTTC
TRBD2 TRBJ2-7 TRBV18 once CASSPGSGRRLYEQYF TGTGCCAGCTCACCAGGTAGCGGGAGAAGACTATACGAGCAGTACTTC
TRBD1 TRBJ1-2 TRBV11-3 NA CASSFDRGYGYTF TGTGCCAGCAGCTTCGACAGGGGCTATGGCTACACCTTC
NA TRBJ2-7 TRBV6-4 NA CASSDQLLDGRYEQYF TGTGCCAGCAGTGACCAACTCCTAGACGGGCGGTACGAGCAGTACTTC
NA TRBJ1-2 TRBV19 NA CASSIGQEGGYTF TGTGCCAGTAGTATAGGCCAGGAGGGTGGCTACACCTTC
TRBD2 TRBJ2-3 TRBV5-1 NA CASSLGTSGRRTDTQYF TGCGCCAGCAGCTTGGGGACTAGCGGGAGACGGACAGATACGCAGTATTTT
TRBD2 TRBJ2-3 TRBV7-9 NA CASHPWLAGSTDTQYF TGTGCCAGCCACCCCTGGCTAGCGGGGAGCACAGATACGCAGTATTTT
NA TRBJ1-1 TRBV19 NA CASNYNLGNAGTEAFF TGTGCCAGTAATTACAATCTGGGGAATGCGGGAACTGAAGCTTTCTTT
TRBD1 TRBJ1-1 TRBV28 NA CASSQTGGNTEAFF TGTGCCAGCAGCCAAACAGGGGGCAACACTGAAGCTTTCTTT
TRBD1 TRBJ1-4 TRBV27 NA CASSLQGGEEKLFF TGTGCCAGCAGTCTCCAGGGGGGAGAGGAAAAACTGTTTTTT
NA TRBJ1-3 TRBV6-1 NA CASSEASFSGNTIYF TGTGCCAGCAGTGAAGCCTCCTTCTCTGGAAACACCATATATTTT
TRBD1 TRBJ1-2 TRBV7-6 once CASSPDRGTYGYTF TGTGCCAGCAGCCCGGACAGGGGGACCTATGGCTACACCTTC
NA TRBJ2-4 TRBV9 NA CASSVGRAGRNIQYF TGTGCCAGCAGCGTGGGGCGGGCAGGGAGAAACATTCAGTACTTC
NA TRBJ2-3 TRBV7-2 NA CASSRARRGTDTQYF TGTGCCAGCAGCCGGGCCCGGCGAGGCACAGATACGCAGTATTTT
NA TRBJ1-2 TRBV11-3 NA CASSPDGNYGYTF TGTGCCAGCAGTCCCGACGGCAACTATGGCTACACCTTC
TRBD1 TRBJ1-4 TRBV29-1 NA CSVVRTGGGEKLFF TGCAGCGTCGTAAGGACAGGGGGCGGTGAAAAACTGTTTTTT
TRBD2 TRBJ2-1 TRBV5-1 NA CASSGSGTSYNEQFF TGCGCCAGCAGCGGAAGCGGGACCTCCTACAATGAGCAGTTCTTC
TRBD2 TRBJ2-1 TRBV6-6 NA CASSSGTSGGNEQFF TGTGCCAGCAGCTCCGGGACTAGCGGGGGGAATGAGCAGTTCTTC
NA TRBJ2-7 TRBV19 NA CASSMGHPPGIYEQYF TGTGCCAGTAGTATGGGACACCCACCGGGTATCTACGAGCAGTACTTC
NA TRBJ2-7 TRBV19 NA CASSTWDSRQSGQYF TGTGCCAGTAGTACCTGGGACTCTAGGCAGTCGGGGCAGTACTTC
NA TRBJ1-2 TRBV7-9 few CASSLRDNYGYTF TGTGCCAGCAGCTTACGGGACAACTATGGCTACACCTTC
TRBD2 TRBJ2-5 TRBV7-6 NA CASSLRTSGRAGETQYF TGTGCCAGCAGTCTCCGGACTAGCGGGAGGGCCGGGGAGACCCAGTACTTC
NA TRBJ2-5 TRBV19 NA CASSTSSGVWGETQYF TGTGCCAGTAGCACCTCCTCAGGGGTGTGGGGTGAGACCCAGTACTTC